The subject of this entry is one T cell receptor (beta chain). Its antigen remains unknown. Time point of the sample: new active TB diagnosis, blood taken before or within 7 days of starting treatment. Active tuberculosis patients were new diagnoses, HIV-seronegative, South African, and aged 18 years or older. Confirmation came from sputum smear and/or culture positivity for M. tuberculosis. The protocol was immunoSEQ multiplex PCR, while the TCRdb copy is restricted to in-frame clones and leaves out a portion. This table holds about 34,000 clones, roughly 93% found once. The source of the sample is a study of T cells in tuberculosis. General observations from the study: Smaller alpha distances in active tuberculosis partly reflected shorter CDR3-alpha lengths. Using the GMM-specific repertoire gave nearly 90% accuracy versus around 74% with motifs.

The specimen comprised PBMCs, sampled at tuberculosis diagnosis. The clonotype was recovered from an adult with tuberculosis.

The CDR3 nucleotides are TGTGCCAGCAGCTTAGATAGTGTGGGAGGGGCCGAAGCTTTCTTT. It is translated as CASSLDSVGGAEAFF. The gene calls are TRBV11-2 and TRBJ1-1; D is perhaps TRBD1 (5 bases). V was clipped by 0 bases and J by 8 bases, with 16 bases between them. This CDR3 is 15 amino acids long. The V gene's germline CDR1 is SGHAT and CDR2 FQNNGV.